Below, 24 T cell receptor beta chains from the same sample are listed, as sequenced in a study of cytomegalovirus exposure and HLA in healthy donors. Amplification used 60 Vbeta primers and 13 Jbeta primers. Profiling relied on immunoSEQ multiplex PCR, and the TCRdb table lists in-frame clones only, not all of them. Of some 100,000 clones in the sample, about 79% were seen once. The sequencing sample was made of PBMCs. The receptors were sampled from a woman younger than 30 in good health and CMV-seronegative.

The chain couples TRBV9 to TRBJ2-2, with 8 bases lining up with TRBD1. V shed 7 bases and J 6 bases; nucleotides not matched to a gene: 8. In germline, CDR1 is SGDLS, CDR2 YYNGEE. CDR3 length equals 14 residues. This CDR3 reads CASSNAGGPGELFF. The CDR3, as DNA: TGTGCCAGCTCAAACGCAGGGGGCCCCGGGGAGCTGTTTTTT.

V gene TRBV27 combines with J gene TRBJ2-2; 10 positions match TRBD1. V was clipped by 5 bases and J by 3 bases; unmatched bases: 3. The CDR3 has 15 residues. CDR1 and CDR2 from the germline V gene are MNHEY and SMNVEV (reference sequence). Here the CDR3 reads CASSPGQGDTGELFF. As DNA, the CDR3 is TGTGCCAGCAGTCCCGGACAGGGGGACACCGGGGAGCTGTTTTTT.

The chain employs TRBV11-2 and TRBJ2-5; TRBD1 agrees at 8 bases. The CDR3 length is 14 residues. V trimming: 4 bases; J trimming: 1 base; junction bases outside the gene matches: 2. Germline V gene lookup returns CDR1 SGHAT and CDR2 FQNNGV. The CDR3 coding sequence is TGTGCCAGCAGCTGGGACAGGCTCCAAGAGACCCAGTACTTC. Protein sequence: CASSWDRLQETQYF.

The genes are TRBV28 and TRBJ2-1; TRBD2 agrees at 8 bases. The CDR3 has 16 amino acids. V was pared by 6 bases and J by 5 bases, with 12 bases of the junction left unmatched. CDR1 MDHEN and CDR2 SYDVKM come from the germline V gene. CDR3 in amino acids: CASRLEGLDEDNEQFF. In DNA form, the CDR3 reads TGTGCCAGCAGACTAGAGGGACTAGACGAGGACAATGAGCAGTTCTTC. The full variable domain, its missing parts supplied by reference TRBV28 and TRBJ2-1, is DVKVTQSSRYLVKRTGEKVFLECVQDMDHENMFWYRQDPGLGLRLIYFSYDVKMKEKGDIPEGYSVSREKKERFSLILESASTNQTSMYLCASRLEGLDEDNEQFFGPGTRLTVL.

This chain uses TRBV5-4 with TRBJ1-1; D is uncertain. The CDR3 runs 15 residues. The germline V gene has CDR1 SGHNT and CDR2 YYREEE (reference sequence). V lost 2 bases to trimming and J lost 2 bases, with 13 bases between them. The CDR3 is CASSFFESINTEAFF. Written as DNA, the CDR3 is TGTGCCAGCAGCTTCTTTGAGTCTATCAACACTGAAGCTTTCTTT.

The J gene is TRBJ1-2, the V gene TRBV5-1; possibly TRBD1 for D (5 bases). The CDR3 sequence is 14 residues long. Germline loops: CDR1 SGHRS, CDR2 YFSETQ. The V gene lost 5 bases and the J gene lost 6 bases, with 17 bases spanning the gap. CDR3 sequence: CASRSGGGDDGYTF. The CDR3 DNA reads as TGCGCCAGCAGAAGTGGGGGGGGAGACGATGGCTACACCTTC.

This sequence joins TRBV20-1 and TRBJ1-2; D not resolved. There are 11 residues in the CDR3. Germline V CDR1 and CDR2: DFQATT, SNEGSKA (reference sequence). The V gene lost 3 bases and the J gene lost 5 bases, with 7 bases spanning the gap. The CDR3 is CSASQLYGYTF. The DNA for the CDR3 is TGCAGTGCTAGTCAGTTATATGGCTACACCTTC.

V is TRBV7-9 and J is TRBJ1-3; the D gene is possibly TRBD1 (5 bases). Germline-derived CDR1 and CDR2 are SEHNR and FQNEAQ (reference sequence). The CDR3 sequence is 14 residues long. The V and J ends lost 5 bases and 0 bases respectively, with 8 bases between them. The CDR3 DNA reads TGTGCCAGCAGCCGGGGGGGCTCTGGAAACACCATATATTTT. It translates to CASSRGGSGNTIYF.

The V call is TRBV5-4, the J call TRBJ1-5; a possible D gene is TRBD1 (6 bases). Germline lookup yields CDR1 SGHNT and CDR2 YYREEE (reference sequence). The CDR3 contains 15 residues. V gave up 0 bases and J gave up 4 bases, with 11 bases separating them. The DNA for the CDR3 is TGTGCCAGCAGCTTGGCACCAGGGGCTAATCAGCCCCAGCATTTT. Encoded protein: CASSLAPGANQPQHF. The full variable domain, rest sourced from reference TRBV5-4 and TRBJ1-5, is ETGVTQSPTHLIKTRGQQVTLRCSSQSGHNTVSWYQQALGQGPQFIFQYYREEENGRGNFPPRFSGLQFPNYSSELNVNALELDDSALYLCASSLAPGANQPQHFGDGTRLSIL.

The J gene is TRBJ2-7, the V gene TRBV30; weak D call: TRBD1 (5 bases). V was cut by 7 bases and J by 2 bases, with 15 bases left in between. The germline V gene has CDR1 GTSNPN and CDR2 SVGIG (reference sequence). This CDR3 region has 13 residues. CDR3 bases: TGTGCCTTGCGAACAGGCCTGACCTACGAGCAGTACTTC. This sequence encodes CALRTGLTYEQYF.

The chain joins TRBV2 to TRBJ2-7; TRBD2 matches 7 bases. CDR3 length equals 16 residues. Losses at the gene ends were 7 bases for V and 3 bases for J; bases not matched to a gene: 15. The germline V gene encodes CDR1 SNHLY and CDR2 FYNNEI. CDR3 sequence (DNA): TGTGCCAGCATAACCGGGAGGCAGCATAATGACTACGAGCAGTACTTC. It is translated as CASITGRQHNDYEQYF. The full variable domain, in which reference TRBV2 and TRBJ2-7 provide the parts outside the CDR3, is EPEVTQTPSHQVTQMGQEVILRCVPISNHLYFYWYRQILGQKVEFLVSFYNNEISEKSEIFDDQFSVERPDGSNFTLKIRSTKLEDSAMYFCASITGRQHNDYEQYFGPGTRLTVT.

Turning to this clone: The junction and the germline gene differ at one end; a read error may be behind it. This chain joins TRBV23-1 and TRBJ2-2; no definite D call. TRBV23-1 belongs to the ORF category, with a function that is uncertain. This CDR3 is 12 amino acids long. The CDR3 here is CARSPRSGELFF. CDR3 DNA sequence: TGCGCCAGGAGTCCTCGGAGCGGGGAGCTGTTTTTT.

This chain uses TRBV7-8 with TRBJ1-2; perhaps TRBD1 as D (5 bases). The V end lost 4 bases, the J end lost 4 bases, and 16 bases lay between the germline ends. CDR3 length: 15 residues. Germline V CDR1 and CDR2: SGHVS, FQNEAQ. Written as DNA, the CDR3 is TGTGCCAGCAGCTCGGGAGAGGGGCTCGGCTATGGCTACACCTTC. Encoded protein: CASSSGEGLGYGYTF.

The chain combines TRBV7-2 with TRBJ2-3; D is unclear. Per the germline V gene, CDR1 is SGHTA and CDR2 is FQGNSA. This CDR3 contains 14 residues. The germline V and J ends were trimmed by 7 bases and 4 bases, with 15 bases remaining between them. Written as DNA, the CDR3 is TGTGCCAGCACCTTCCCCCCGGTGTCAGATACGCAGTATTTT. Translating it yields CASTFPPVSDTQYF.

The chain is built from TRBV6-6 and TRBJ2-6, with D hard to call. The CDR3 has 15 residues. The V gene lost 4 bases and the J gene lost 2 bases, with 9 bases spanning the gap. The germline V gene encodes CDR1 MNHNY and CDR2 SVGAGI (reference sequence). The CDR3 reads CASSSVATGANVLTF. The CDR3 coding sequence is TGTGCCAGCAGTTCCGTTGCTACTGGGGCCAACGTCCTGACTTTC.

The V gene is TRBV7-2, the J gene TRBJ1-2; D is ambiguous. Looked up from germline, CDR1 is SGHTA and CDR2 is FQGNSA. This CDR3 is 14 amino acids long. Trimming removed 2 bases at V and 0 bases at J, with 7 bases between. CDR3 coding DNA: TGTGCCAGCAGCTTAAGCGTAACTAACTATGGCTACACCTTC. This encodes CASSLSVTNYGYTF. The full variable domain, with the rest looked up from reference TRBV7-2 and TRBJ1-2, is GAGVSQSPSNKVTEKGKDVELRCDPISGHTALYWYRQSLGQGLEFLIYFQGNSAPDKSGLPSDRFSAERTGGSVSTLTIQRTQQEDSAVYLCASSLSVTNYGYTFGSGTRLTVV.

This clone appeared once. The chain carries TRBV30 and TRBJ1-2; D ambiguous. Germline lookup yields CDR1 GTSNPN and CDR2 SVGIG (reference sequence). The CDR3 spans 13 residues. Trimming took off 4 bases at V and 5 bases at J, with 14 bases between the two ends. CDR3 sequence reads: CAWTIGIGYGYTF. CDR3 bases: TGTGCCTGGACCATCGGGATAGGGTATGGCTACACCTTC.

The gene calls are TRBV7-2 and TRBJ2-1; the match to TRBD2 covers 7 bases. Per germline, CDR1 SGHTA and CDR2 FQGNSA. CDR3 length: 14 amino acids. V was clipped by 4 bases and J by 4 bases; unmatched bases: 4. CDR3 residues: CASSSSGTYNEQFF. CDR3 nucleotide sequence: TGTGCCAGCAGCTCTAGCGGAACTTACAATGAGCAGTTCTTC.

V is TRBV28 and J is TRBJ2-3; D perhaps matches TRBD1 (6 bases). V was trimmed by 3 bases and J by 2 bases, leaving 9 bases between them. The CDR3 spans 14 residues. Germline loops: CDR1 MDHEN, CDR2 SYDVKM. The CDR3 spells CASSLGQVTDTQYF. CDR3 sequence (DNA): TGTGCCAGCAGTTTGGGACAAGTCACAGATACGCAGTATTTT.

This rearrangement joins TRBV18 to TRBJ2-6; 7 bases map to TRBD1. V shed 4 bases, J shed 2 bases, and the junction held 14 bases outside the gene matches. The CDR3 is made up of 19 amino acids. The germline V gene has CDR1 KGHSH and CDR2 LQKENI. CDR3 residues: CASSRGAGGTGAGANVLTF. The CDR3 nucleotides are TGTGCCAGCTCACGGGGAGCTGGGGGAACAGGGGCTGGGGCCAACGTCCTGACTTTC.

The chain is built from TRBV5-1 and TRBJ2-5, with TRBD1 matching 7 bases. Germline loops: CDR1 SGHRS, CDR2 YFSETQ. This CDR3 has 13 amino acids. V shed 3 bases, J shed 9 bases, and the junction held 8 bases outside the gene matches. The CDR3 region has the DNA TGCGCCAGCAGCTCGGGGACAGCAGGGGCCCAGTACTTC. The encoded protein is CASSSGTAGAQYF.

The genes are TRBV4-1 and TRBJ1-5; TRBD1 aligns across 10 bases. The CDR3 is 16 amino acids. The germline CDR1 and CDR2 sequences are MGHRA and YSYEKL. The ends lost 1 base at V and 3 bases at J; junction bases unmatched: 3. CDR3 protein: CASSQGGTGANQPQHF. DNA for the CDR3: TGCGCCAGCAGCCAAGGTGGGACAGGGGCCAATCAGCCCCAGCATTTT.

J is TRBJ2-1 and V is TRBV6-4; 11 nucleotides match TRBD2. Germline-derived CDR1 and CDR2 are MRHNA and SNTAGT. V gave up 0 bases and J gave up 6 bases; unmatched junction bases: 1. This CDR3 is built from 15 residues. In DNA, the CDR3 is TGTGCCAGCAGTGACTCACTAGCGGGGGCCAATGAGCAGTTCTTC. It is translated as CASSDSLAGANEQFF.

The CDR3 nucleotides are TGTGCCAGCAGCTTGACGGGACAGCCCGGGGGTGAAAAACTGTTTTTT. Translation gives CASSLTGQPGGEKLFF. The chain joins TRBV7-2 to TRBJ1-4; TRBD1 agrees at 7 bases. The germline V gene encodes CDR1 SGHTA and CDR2 FQGNSA. J gave up 7 bases and V 3 bases, and 11 bases lay outside the gene matches. The CDR3 extends over 16 amino acids.